The entry below gives a single T cell receptor beta chain sequence along with its context. What it binds is not known. Germline V CDR1 and CDR2: SGHTA, FQGNSA. V was shortened by 3 bases and J by 12 bases, with 9 bases between the two germline ends. CDR3 length: 12 amino acids. This sample was included in a study of CD8+CD57+ T cells in acquired aplastic anemia. Study-wide background: DNA from sorted CD4+ and CD8+ cells averaged roughly 3.2 ug. Broader study findings: CD8+ Simpson's diversity did not differ significantly between patients and controls.

CDR3 and TCR beta VDJ profiling relied on genomic DNA as the template. TCRdb reprocessed the reads with MiXCR, giving one entry per CDR3 protein. The data show more than 150,000 distinct CDR3 sequences, with about 47% seen just once and roughly 3% held by the top ten. The rearrangement uses TRBV7-2 and TRBJ1-6; D is perhaps TRBD1 (5 bases). Material: sorted CD4+, CD8+, or CD8+CD57+ T cells (not recorded which) from PBMCs. The receptor's source is a human donor in good health. The chain's CDR3 is CASSFPGGPLHF. In DNA, the CDR3 is TGTGCCAGCAGCTTCCCTGGGGGACCCCTCCACTTT.